Shown below are 13 T cell receptor beta chains from a single sample sequenced in a study of blood T cell repertoires in COVID-19. Produced via immunoSEQ multiplex PCR; TCRdb's table is partial and in-frame only. The sample has roughly 160,000 clones, about 85% seen once; the top ten hold 7.5% to 10%. Sample: peripheral blood. All receptors come from a woman of 80 years or more with COVID-19, enrolled during active disease.

The rearrangement joins TRBV6-5 to TRBJ2-7; a possible D gene is TRBD1 (5 bases). Trimming removed 8 bases from V and 5 bases from J, with 16 bases in between. The CDR3 covers 13 residues. Germline V gene sequence: CDR1 MNHEY, CDR2 SVGAGI. The CDR3 reads CASSRQGTNEQYF. The CDR3 bases are TGTGCCAGCTCCCGGCAGGGCACCAACGAGCAGTACTTC.

The V gene is TRBV2, the J gene TRBJ2-5, with a possible D match to TRBD1 (6 bases). CDR3 length equals 13 residues. Trimming removed 7 bases at V and 2 bases at J, with 11 bases between. CDR1 and CDR2 from the germline V gene are SNHLY and FYNNEI. CDR3 residues: CASTGQPQETQYF. The CDR3 DNA follows: TGTGCCAGCACAGGACAGCCACAAGAGACCCAGTACTTC. Variable domain in full (rest from reference TRBV2 and TRBJ2-5): EPEVTQTPSHQVTQMGQEVILRCVPISNHLYFYWYRQILGQKVEFLVSFYNNEISEKSEIFDDQFSVERPDGSNFTLKIRSTKLEDSAMYFCASTGQPQETQYFGPGTRLLVL.

The chain couples TRBV27 to TRBJ1-3; TRBD1 agrees at 7 bases. Germline V lookup: CDR1 MNHEY, CDR2 SMNVEV (reference sequence). V lost 6 bases to trimming and J lost 4 bases; unmatched junction nucleotides: 3. The CDR3 has 13 amino acids. CDR3 DNA: TGTGCCAGCAGAGGGGGCTCGGGAAACACCATATATTTT. This gives the protein CASRGGSGNTIYF.

A single count supports this clone. This chain links TRBV5-1 with TRBJ2-3, with D possibly TRBD1 on 5 matching bases. V was pared by 0 bases and J by 4 bases, with 9 bases between. The CDR3 runs 14 residues. The germline gives CDR1 SGHRS, CDR2 YFSETQ. CDR3 DNA: TGCGCCAGCAGCTTGGTTCAGGGTGCAGATACGCAGTATTTT. Its translation: CASSLVQGADTQYF.

The V gene is TRBV7-9, the J gene TRBJ1-2, with D hard to call. CDR3 size: 13 residues. The germline CDR1 and CDR2 sequences are SEHNR and FQNEAQ (reference sequence). The germline V and J ends were trimmed by 2 bases and 4 bases, with 8 bases remaining between them. As DNA, the CDR3 is TGTGCCAGCAGCTTAATGTCTTCCTATGGCTACACCTTC. This encodes CASSLMSSYGYTF.

The chain combines TRBV29-1 with TRBJ1-2, with 10 bases matching TRBD1. Germline lookup yields CDR1 SQVTM and CDR2 ANQGSEA. The ends lost 5 bases at V and 7 bases at J; junction bases unmatched: 10. This CDR3 spans 14 amino acids. CDR3 region: CSVSGQGGSAGYTF. In DNA form, the CDR3 reads TGCAGCGTTTCTGGACAGGGGGGCTCCGCTGGCTACACCTTC. The whole variable domain, filled in from reference TRBV29-1 and TRBJ1-2, reads SAVISQKPSRDICQRGTSLTIQCQVDSQVTMMFWYRQQPGQSLTLIATANQGSEATYESGFVIDKFPISRPNLTFSTLTVSNMSPEDSSIYLCSVSGQGGSAGYTFGSGTRLTVV.

The V gene is TRBV6-1, the J gene TRBJ1-1; D is perhaps TRBD1 (5 bases). The germline gives CDR1 MNHNS, CDR2 SASEGT. Trimming cost V 3 bases and J 3 bases, with 11 bases left between them. CDR3 length equals 14 residues. CDR3 nucleotides: TGTGCCAGCAGTGACGTATCAGGGTACACTGAAGCTTTCTTT. It translates to CASSDVSGYTEAFF.

The rearrangement uses TRBV5-6 and TRBJ2-7; D uncertain. The CDR3 loop spans 14 amino acids. CDR1 and CDR2 (germline): SGHDT, YYEEEE. The ends were cut back, 0 bases at V and 3 bases at J, with 10 bases in the middle. The CDR3 spells CASSLGRSDYEQYF. The CDR3 DNA reads as TGTGCCAGCAGCTTGGGGCGGAGCGACTACGAGCAGTACTTC.

The chain recombines TRBV3-1 (or the pseudogene TRBV3-2) with TRBJ1-1; 7 nucleotides line up with TRBD1. Germline values: CDR1 LGHDT, CDR2 YNNKEL (reference sequence). Trimming took 4 bases from V and 0 from J; bases not matched to a gene: 5. CDR3 length: 15 residues. The CDR3 DNA follows: TGTGCCAGCAGCCCTGCGGGACAGCTGAACACTGAAGCTTTCTTT. Residues: CASSPAGQLNTEAFF.

The chain combines TRBV9 with TRBJ1-1; 7 bases map to TRBD1. Trimming removed 0 bases from V and 6 bases from J; junction bases left unmatched: 11. Germline V CDR1 and CDR2: SGDLS, YYNGEE. This CDR3 is 16 amino acids long. This CDR3 is CASSVEAGRGVAEAFF. The DNA for the CDR3 is TGTGCCAGCAGCGTAGAGGCCGGCAGGGGGGTCGCTGAAGCTTTCTTT.

The rearrangement joins TRBV4-2 to TRBJ1-1; D is undetermined. The CDR3 spans 16 residues. Trimming shortened V by 4 bases and J by 0 bases, and 15 bases separated the two germline ends. Germline CDR1 LGHNA, CDR2 YNFKEQ. Here the CDR3 reads CASSPTGSWMNTEAFF. DNA of the CDR3: TGTGCCAGCAGCCCCACGGGTTCTTGGATGAACACTGAAGCTTTCTTT.

This chain connects TRBV2 to TRBJ1-5, with D maybe TRBD1 (5 bases). Trimming took off 8 bases at V and 1 base at J, with 15 bases between the two ends. The CDR3 is made up of 15 amino acids. Germline V gives CDR1 SNHLY, CDR2 FYNNEI. The CDR3 sequence: CASATQGVSNQPQHF. In DNA form, the CDR3 reads TGTGCCAGCGCTACCCAGGGTGTAAGCAATCAGCCCCAGCATTTT.

The J gene is TRBJ1-1, the V gene TRBV11-2, with 9 bases aligning to TRBD1. Germline trimming cut 5 bases from V and 4 bases from J; bases unmatched to any gene: 5. The CDR3 extends over 14 amino acids. Germline values: CDR1 SGHAT, CDR2 FQNNGV. CDR3 region: CASSAGTGFTEAFF. The CDR3 nucleotides are TGTGCCAGCAGCGCCGGGACAGGGTTCACTGAAGCTTTCTTT. Together with reference TRBV11-2 and TRBJ1-1, the CDR3 gives the full variable domain: EAGVAQSPRYKIIEKRQSVAFWCNPISGHATLYWYQQILGQGPKLLIQFQNNGVVDDSQLPKDRFSAERLKGVDSTLKIQPAKLEDSAVYLCASSAGTGFTEAFFGQGTRLTVV.